The present T cell receptor (beta chain) was sequenced within a study of PD-L1 blockade in urothelial cancer (dated by TCRdb to about 2017). Some background on the complete study: Every patient began therapy in about 2014 and was given atezolizumab 1,200 mg intravenously every 3 weeks. About nine tenths of the roughly 29 patients were identified as males with urothelial cancer of bladder origin, and a prior smoking history was reported by 18 of 29 patients. An ECOG performance status of 0 or 1 was recorded for the patients, and 0 to 3 prior chemotherapy regimens had been received by the patients. Blood samples were analyzed at two time points: 3 weeks after treatment start (second dose) and 6 weeks after treatment start. Blood samples gave a median of approximately 150,000 T cells and tens of thousands of unique TCRs, with a median clonality of around 0.08. An exploratory multi-omic analysis was conducted of the somatic, immune and clinical correlates of response to PD-L1 blockade with atezolizumab in urothelial cancer. Pretreatment tumor samples and matched peripheral blood, collected serially before and after atezolizumab treatment, underwent TCR sequencing. Durable clinical benefit was defined as progression-free survival longer than 6 months, and TCR features were also tested against progression-free and overall survival. In the same patients, whole exome sequencing and RNA sequencing of pretreatment tumors were performed in addition to TCR sequencing. Durable clinical benefit was achieved by nine patients but not by the remaining 20. Around 29 patients had pretreatment blood TCR-seq, roughly 24 had at least one posttreatment blood collection, and roughly 24 had tumor TCR-seq.

Synthetic TCR analog templates were spiked into each PCR so that absolute template abundance could be estimated from read counts. TCRbeta CDR3 regions were amplified from genomic DNA with bias-controlled V and J gene primers using the immunoSEQ assay. Rearranged TCRbeta segments were sequenced at approximately 20X coverage. The original pipeline was this. Clustering was used to correct sequencing errors, and CDR3s were annotated against IMGT to assign V, D and J genes. Only productive TCRbeta rearrangements were used in downstream analyses, excluding out-of-frame or stop-codon sequences. To compute clonality, Shannon entropy was normalized by the log of the number of unique productive sequences and then subtracted from one. Fisher's exact test with Benjamini-Hochberg correction, using a cutoff of adjusted p below 0.01, was how clones that differed between time points or between blood and tumor were identified. Entries here come from immuneACCESS through TCRdb and include only in-frame sequences with V and J called. Some clones fail to appear in such tables; in the studies checked, an unresolved V gene covers under half of the shortfall, and the cause of the remainder is unknown. V and J calls and clone size follow that table, whereas D and trimming were derived from the DNA. This sample is represented by some 110,000 clones; roughly 89% of them were singletons. The top ten clonotypes cover 1.5% to 2% of the sample.

Here is what the overall study found, with its caveats: Improved progression-free and overall survival was associated with having pretreatment peripheral blood TCR clonality below the median. Because the sample size was small (n ≈ 27) and many exploratory analyses were performed, the results are intended to be hypothesis-generating. Among patients with durable benefit, tumor-associated TCR clones showed greater expansion in peripheral blood 3 weeks after treatment started (n ≈ 23, p = 0.022).

This clone appeared once. The antigen it recognizes is unknown. Base qualities are missing; no much larger clone stands one base away. From the cysteine up to the phenylalanine, the CDR3 has a length of 12 residues. This entry keeps only the CDR3 DNA: 36 bases, framed from base 1. V and J are trimmed by 8 bases and 4 bases, and the gene matches miss 2 bases of the junction. In the germline V gene, CDR1 corresponds to SGHTA and CDR2 to FQGTGA. Reading the label with the study, this specimen's time point is: peripheral blood 6 weeks after treatment start. A cohort of 25 to 30 patients with locally advanced or metastatic urothelial carcinoma, treated at Memorial Sloan Kettering on a trial protocol, was included. Peripheral blood mononuclear cells were collected from each patient pretreatment and during treatment, giving between 1 and 8 total time points per patient. The Qiagen DNeasy Blood extraction kit was used to purify genomic DNA from total PBMCs and from tumor samples. PBMCs were collected pretreatment and during treatment and were isolated and stored as previously described.

The source is a man in his sixties with urothelial cancer. The sequence joins TRBV7-3 to TRBJ2-3; the central 8 bases match TRBD2. The material was PBMCs, obtained around atezolizumab (anti-PD-L1) treatment. Here the CDR3 is given as CASRGGADTQYF. The nucleotide sequence reads TGTGCCAGCCGGGGGGGTGCAGATACGCAGTATTTT.